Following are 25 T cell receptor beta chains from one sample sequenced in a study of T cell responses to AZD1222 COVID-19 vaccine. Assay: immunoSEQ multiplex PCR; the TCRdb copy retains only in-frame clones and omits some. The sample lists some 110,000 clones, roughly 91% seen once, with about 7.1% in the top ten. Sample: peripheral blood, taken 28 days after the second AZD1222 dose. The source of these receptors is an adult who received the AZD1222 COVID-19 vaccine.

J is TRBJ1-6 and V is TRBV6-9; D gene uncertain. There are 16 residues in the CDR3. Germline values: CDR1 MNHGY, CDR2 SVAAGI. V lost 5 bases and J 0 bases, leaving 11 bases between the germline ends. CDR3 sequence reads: CASSGQTSSYNSPLHF. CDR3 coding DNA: TGTGCCAGCAGTGGCCAGACGAGCTCCTATAATTCACCCCTCCACTTT.

The CDR3 loop reads CASSFGESYEQYF. CDR3 nucleotides: TGTGCCAGCAGCTTCGGGGAATCCTACGAGCAGTACTTC. V and J are TRBV11-3 and TRBJ2-7; D may be TRBD2 (5 bases). V dropped 3 bases and J dropped 1 base, with 7 bases sitting between them. The CDR3 runs 13 residues. Germline CDR1 and CDR2: SGHNT and YENEEA.

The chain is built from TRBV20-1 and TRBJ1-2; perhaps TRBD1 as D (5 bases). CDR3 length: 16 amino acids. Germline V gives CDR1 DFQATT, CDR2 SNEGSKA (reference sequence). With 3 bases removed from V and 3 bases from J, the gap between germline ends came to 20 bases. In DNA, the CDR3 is TGCAGTGCTAGTCTCGTTACCCAGAGAGGGGACTATGGCTACACCTTC. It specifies CSASLVTQRGDYGYTF.

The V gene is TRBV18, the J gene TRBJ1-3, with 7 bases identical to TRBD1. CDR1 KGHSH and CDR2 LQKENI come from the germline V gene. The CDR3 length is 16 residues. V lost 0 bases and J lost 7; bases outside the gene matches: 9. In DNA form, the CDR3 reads TGTGCCAGCTCACCACCGTCAGGGGGGAGAACGAACACCATATATTTT. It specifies CASSPPSGGRTNTIYF.

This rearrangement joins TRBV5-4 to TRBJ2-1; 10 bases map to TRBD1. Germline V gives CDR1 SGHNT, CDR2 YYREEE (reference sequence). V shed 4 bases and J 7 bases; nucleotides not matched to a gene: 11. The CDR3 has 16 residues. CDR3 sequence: CASSGRQGAQWNEQFF. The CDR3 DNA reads TGTGCCAGCAGCGGGAGACAGGGGGCGCAGTGGAATGAGCAGTTCTTC.

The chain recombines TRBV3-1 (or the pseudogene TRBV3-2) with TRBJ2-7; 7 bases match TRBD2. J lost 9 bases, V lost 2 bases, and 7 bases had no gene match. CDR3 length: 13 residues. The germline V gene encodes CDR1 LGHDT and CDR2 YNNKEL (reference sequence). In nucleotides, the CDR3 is TGTGCCAGCAGCCAAAAGACTAGCCAAGGGCAGTACTTC. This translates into CASSQKTSQGQYF.

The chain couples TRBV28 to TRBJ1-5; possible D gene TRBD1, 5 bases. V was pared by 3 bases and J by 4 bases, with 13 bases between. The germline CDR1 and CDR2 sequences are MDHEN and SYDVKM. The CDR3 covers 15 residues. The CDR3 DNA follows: TGTGCCAGCAGTTTTGGACAACCGGCTAATCAGCCCCAGCATTTT. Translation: CASSFGQPANQPQHF.

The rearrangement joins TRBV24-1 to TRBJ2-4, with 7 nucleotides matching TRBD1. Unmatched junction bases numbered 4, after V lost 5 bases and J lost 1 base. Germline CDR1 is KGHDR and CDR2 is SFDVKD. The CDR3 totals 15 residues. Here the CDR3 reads CATSVDRYAKNIQYF. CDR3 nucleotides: TGTGCCACCAGTGTGGACAGGTATGCCAAAAACATTCAGTACTTC.

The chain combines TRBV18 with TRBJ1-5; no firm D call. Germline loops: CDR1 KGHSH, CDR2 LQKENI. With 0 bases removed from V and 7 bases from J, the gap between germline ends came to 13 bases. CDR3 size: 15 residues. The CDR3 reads CASSPPSASGQPQHF. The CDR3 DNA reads TGTGCCAGCTCACCACCGTCGGCCTCGGGGCAGCCCCAGCATTTT. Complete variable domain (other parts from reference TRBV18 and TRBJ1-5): NAGVMQNPRHLVRRRGQEARLRCSPMKGHSHVYWYRQLPEEGLKFMVYLQKENIIDESGMPKERFSAEFPKEGPSILRIQQVVRGDSAAYFCASSPPSASGQPQHFGDGTRLSIL.

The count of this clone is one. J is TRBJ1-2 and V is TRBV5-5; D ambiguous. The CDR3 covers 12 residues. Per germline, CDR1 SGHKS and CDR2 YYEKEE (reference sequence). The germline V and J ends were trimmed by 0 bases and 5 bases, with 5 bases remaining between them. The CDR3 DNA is TGTGCCAGCAGCTTGGAAGGGTATGGCTACACCTTC. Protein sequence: CASSLEGYGYTF.

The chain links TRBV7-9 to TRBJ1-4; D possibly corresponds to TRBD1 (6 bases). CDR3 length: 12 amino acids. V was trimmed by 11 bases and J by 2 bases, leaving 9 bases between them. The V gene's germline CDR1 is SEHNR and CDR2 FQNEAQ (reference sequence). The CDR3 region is CAGGGTNEKLFF. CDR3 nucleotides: TGTGCCGGAGGGGGTACTAATGAAAAACTGTTTTTT.

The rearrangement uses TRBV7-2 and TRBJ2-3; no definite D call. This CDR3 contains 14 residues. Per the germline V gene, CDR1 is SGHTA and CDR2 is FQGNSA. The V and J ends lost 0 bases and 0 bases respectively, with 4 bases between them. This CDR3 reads CASSLAGSTDTQYF. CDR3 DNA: TGTGCCAGCAGCTTAGCCGGGAGCACAGATACGCAGTATTTT.

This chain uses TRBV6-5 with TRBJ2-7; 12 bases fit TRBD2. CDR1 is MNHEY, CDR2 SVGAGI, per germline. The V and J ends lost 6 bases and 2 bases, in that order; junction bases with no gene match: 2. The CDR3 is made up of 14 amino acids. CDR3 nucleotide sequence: TGTGCCAGCAGCAGACTAGCGGGGGCCTACGAGCAGTACTTC. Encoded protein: CASSRLAGAYEQYF.

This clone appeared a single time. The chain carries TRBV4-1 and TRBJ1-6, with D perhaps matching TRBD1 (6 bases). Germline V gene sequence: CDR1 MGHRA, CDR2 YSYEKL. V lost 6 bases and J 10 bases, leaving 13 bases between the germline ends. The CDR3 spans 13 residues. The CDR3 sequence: CASRHEGDSPLHF. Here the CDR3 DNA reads TGCGCCAGCAGACACGAGGGGGACTCACCCCTCCACTTT.

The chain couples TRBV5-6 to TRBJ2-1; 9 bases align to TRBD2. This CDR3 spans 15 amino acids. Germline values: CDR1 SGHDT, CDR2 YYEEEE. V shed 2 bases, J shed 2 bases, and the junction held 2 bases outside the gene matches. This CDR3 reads CASSFASGTYNEQFF. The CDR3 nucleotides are TGTGCCAGCAGCTTTGCTAGCGGGACCTACAATGAGCAGTTCTTC.

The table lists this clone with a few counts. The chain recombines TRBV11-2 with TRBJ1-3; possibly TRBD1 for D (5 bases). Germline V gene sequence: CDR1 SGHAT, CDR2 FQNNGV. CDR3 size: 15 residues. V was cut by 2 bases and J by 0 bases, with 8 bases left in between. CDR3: CASSLTRGSGNTIYF. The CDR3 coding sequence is TGTGCCAGCAGCTTAACTAGGGGCTCTGGAAACACCATATATTTT.

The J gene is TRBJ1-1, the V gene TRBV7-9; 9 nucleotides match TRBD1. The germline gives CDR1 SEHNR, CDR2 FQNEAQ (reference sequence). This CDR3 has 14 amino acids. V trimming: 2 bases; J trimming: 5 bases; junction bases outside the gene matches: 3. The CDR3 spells CASSLLDRGTEAFF. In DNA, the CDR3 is TGTGCCAGCAGCTTACTAGACAGGGGGACTGAAGCTTTCTTT. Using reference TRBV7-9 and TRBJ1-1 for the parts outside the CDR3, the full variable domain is DTGVSQNPRHKITKRGQNVTFRCDPISEHNRLYWYRQTLGQGPEFLTYFQNEAQLEKSRLLSDRFSAERPKGSFSTLEIQRTEQGDSAMYLCASSLLDRGTEAFFGQGTRLTVV.

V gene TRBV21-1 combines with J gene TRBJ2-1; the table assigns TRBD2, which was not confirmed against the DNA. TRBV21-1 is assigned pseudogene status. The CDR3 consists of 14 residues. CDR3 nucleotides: TGTGCCAGCAGCAAAGGGGGAGGGTACAATGAGCAGTTCTTC. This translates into CASSKGGGYNEQFF.

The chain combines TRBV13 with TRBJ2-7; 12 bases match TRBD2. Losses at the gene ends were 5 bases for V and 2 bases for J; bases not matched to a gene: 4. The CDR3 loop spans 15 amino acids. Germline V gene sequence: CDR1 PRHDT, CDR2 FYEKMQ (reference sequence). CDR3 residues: CASSHRLAGAYEQYF. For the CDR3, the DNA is TGTGCCAGCAGCCACAGACTAGCGGGGGCCTACGAGCAGTACTTC.

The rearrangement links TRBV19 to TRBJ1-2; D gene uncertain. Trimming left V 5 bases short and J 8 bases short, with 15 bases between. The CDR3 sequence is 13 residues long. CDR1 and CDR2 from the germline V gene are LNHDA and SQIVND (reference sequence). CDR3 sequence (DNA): TGTGCCAGTAGTCCCGGGGTCCGAAGGGGCTACACCTTC. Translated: CASSPGVRRGYTF.

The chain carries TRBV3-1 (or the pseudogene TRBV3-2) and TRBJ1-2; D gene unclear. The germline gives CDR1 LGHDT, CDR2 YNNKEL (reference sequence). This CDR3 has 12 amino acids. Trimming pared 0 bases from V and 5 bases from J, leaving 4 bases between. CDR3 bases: TGTGCCAGCAGCCAAGATGCATATGGCTACACCTTC. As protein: CASSQDAYGYTF.

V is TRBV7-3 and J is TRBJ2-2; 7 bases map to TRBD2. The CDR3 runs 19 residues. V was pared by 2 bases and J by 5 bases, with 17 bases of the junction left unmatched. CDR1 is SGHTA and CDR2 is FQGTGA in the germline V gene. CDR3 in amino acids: CASSLEPSASGIGTGELFF. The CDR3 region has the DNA TGTGCCAGCAGCTTAGAGCCCTCAGCCAGCGGGATAGGGACCGGGGAGCTGTTTTTT. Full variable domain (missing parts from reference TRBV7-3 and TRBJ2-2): GAGVSQTPSNKVTEKGKYVELRCDPISGHTALYWYRQSLGQGPEFLIYFQGTGAADDSGLPNDRFFAVRPEGSVSTLKIQRTERGDSAVYLCASSLEPSASGIGTGELFFGEGSRLTVL.

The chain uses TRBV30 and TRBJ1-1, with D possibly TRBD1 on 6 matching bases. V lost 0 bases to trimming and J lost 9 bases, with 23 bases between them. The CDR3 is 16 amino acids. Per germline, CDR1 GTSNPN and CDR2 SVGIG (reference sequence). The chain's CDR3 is CAWSVPRGGPVSQAFF. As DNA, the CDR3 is TGTGCCTGGAGTGTACCCAGGGGAGGCCCCGTCAGTCAAGCTTTCTTT.

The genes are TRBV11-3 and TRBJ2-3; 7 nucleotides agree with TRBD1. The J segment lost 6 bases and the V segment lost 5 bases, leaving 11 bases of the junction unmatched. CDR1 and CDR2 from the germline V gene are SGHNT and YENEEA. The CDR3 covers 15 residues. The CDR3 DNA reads TGTGCCAGCAGCCCAAGACAGGGAACGACCGATACGCAGTATTTT. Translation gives CASSPRQGTTDTQYF. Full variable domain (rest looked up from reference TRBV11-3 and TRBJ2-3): EAGVVQSPRYKIIEKKQPVAFWCNPISGHNTLYWYLQNLGQGPELLIRYENEEAVDDSQLPKDRFSAERLKGVDSTLKIQPAELGDSAVYLCASSPRQGTTDTQYFGPGTRLTVL.

This chain's CDR3 is CASSLLGRGSGQPQHF. In DNA, the CDR3 is TGCGCCAGCAGCTTGTTGGGCCGGGGATCGGGTCAGCCCCAGCATTTT. The rearrangement uses TRBV5-1 and TRBJ1-5, with D unresolved. The CDR3 totals 16 residues. V gave up 1 base and J gave up 6 bases, with 17 bases separating them. CDR1 is SGHRS and CDR2 is YFSETQ in the germline V gene.